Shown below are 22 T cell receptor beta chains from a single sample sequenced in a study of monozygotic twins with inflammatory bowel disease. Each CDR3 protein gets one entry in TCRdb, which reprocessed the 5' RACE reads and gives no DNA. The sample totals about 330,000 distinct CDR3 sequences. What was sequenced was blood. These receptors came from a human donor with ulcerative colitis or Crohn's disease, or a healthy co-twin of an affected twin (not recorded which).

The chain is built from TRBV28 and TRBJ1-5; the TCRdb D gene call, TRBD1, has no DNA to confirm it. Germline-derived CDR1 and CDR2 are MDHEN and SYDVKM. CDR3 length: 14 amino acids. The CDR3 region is CASSFIQGSQPQHF.

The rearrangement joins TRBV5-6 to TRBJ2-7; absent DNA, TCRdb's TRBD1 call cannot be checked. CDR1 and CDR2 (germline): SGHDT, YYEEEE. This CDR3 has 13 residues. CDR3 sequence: CASSLDRGWEQYF.

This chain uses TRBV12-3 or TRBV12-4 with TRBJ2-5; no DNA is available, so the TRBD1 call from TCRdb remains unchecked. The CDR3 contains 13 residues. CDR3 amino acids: CASRPQAKETQYF.

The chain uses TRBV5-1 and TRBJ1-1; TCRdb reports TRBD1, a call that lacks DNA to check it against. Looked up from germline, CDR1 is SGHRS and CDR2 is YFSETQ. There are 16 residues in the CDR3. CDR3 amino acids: CASSSTATGRGTEAFF. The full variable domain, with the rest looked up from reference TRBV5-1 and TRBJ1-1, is KAGVTQTPRYLIKTRGQQVTLSCSPISGHRSVSWYQQTPGQGLQFLFEYFSETQRNKGNFPGRFSGRQFSNSRSEMNVSTLELGDSALYLCASSSTATGRGTEAFFGQGTRLTVV.

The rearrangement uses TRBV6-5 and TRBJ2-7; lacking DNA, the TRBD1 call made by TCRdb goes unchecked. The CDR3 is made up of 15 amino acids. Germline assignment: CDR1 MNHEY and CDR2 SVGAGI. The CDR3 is CASSLEGTGSYEQYF.

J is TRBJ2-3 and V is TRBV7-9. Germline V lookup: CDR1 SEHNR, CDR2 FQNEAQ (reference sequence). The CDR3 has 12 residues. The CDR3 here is CASRSDTDTQYF.

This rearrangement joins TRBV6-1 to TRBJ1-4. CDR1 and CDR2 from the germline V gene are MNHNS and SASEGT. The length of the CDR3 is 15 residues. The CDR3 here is CASTANTLANEKLFF.

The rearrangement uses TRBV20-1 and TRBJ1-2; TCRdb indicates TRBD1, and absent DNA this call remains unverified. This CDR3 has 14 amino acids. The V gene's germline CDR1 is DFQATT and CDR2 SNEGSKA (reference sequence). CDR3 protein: CSAVRAGGSYGYTF.

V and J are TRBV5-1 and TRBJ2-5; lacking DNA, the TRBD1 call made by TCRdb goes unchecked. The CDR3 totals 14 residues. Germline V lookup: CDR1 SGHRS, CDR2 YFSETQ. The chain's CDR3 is CASSLTTGKETQYF. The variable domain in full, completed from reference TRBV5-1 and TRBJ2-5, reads KAGVTQTPRYLIKTRGQQVTLSCSPISGHRSVSWYQQTPGQGLQFLFEYFSETQRNKGNFPGRFSGRQFSNSRSEMNVSTLELGDSALYLCASSLTTGKETQYFGPGTRLLVL.

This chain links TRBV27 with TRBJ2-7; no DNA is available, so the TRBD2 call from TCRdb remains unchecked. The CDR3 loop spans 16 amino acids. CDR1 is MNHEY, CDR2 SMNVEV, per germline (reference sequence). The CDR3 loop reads CASARGSGGVSYEQYF.

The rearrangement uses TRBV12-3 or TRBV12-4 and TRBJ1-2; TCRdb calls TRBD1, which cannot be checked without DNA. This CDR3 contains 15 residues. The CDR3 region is CASSFGDRGQNGYTF.

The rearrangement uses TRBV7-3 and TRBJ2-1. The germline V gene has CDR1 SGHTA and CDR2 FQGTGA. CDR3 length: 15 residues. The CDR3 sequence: CASSPVVGTYNEQFF.

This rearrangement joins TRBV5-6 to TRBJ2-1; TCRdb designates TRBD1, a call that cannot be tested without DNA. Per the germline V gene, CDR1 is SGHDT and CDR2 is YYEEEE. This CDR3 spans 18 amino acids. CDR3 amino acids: CASSRGVPGTITYNEQFF.

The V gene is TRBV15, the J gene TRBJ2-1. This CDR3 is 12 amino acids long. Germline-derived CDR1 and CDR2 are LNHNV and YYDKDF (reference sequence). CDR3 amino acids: CATSRHYNEQFF.

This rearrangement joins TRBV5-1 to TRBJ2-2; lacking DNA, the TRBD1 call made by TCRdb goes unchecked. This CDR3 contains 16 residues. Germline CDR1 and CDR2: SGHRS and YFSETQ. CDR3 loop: CASMRDRAVATGELFF.

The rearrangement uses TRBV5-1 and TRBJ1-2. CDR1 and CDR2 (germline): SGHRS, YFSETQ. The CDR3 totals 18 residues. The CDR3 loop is CASSLGVLGSLLGYGYTF.

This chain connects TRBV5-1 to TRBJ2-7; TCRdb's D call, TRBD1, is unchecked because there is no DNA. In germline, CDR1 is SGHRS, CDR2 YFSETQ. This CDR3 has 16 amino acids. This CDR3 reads CASSLDGQVSSYEQYF.

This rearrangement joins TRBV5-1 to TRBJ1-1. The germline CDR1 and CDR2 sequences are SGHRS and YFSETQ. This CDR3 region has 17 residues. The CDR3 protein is CASSIRGPTDLNTEAFF. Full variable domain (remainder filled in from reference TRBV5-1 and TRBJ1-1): KAGVTQTPRYLIKTRGQQVTLSCSPISGHRSVSWYQQTPGQGLQFLFEYFSETQRNKGNFPGRFSGRQFSNSRSEMNVSTLELGDSALYLCASSIRGPTDLNTEAFFGQGTRLTVV.

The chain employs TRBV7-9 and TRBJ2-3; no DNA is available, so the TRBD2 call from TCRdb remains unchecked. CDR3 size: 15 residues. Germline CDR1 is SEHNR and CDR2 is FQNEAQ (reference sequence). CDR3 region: CASSLLVGGSDTQYF.

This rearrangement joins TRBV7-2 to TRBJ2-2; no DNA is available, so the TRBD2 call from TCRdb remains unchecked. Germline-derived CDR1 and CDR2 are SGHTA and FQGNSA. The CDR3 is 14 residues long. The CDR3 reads CASRTRLGTGELFF.

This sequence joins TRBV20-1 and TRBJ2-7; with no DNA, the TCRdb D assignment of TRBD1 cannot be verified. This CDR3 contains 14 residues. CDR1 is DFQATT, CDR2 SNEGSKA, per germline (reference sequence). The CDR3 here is CSASVPDGSYEQYF.

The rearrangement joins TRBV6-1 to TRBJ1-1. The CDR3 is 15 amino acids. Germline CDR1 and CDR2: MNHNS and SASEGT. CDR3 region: CASIPGSSGNTEAFF.